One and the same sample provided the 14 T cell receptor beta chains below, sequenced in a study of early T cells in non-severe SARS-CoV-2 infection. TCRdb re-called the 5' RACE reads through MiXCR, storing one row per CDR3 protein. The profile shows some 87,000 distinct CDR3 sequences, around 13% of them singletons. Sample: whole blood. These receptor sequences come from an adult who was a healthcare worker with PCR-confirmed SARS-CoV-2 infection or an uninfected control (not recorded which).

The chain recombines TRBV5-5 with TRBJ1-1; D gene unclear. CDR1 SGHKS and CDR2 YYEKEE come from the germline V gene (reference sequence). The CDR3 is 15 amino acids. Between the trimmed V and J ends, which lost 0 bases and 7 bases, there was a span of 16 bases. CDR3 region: CASSLAPSSFGEAFF. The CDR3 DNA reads TGTGCCAGCAGCTTGGCCCCGAGCAGTTTTGGTGAAGCTTTCTTT.

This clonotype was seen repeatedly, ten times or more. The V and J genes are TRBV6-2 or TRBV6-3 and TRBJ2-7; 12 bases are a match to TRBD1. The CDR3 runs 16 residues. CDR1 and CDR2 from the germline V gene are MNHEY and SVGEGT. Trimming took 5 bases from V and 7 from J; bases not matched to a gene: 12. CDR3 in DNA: TGTGCCAGCAGTCGCCCGGGACAGGGGGCGCAGAGGGAGCAGTACTTC. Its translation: CASSRPGQGAQREQYF.

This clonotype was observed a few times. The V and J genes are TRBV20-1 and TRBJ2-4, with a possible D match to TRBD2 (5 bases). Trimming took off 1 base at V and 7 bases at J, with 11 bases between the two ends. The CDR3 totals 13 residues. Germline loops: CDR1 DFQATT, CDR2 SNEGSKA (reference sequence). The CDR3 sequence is CSARVPDWNIQYF. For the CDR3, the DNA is TGCAGTGCTAGAGTCCCGGACTGGAACATTCAGTACTTC.

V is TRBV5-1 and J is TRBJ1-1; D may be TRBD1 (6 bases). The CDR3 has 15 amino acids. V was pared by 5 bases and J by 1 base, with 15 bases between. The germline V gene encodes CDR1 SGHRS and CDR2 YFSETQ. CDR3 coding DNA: TGCGCCAGCAGACCGACAGGAAGATCGAACACTGAAGCTTTCTTT. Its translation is CASRPTGRSNTEAFF.

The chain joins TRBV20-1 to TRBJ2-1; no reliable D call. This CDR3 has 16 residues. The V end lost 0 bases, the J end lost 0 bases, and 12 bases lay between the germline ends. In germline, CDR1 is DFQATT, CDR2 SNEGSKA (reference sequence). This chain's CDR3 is CSARDALAISYNEQFF. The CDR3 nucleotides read TGCAGTGCTAGAGATGCACTCGCTATCTCCTACAATGAGCAGTTCTTC.

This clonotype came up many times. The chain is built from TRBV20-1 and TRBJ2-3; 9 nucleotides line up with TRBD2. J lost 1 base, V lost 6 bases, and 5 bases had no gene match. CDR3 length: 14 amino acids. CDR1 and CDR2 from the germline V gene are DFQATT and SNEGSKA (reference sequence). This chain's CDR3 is CSAGTSRGTDTQYF. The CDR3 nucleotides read TGCAGTGCCGGGACTAGCCGAGGCACAGATACGCAGTATTTT.

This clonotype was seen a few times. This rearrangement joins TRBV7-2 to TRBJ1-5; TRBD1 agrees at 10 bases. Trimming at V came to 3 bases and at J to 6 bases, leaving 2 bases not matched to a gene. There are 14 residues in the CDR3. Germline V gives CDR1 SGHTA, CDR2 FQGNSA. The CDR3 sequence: CASSFDRGPQPQHF. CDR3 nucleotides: TGTGCCAGCAGCTTCGACAGGGGGCCTCAGCCCCAGCATTTT. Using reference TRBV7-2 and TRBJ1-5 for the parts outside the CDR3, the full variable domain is GAGVSQSPSNKVTEKGKDVELRCDPISGHTALYWYRQSLGQGLEFLIYFQGNSAPDKSGLPSDRFSAERTGGSVSTLTIQRTQQEDSAVYLCASSFDRGPQPQHFGDGTRLSIL.

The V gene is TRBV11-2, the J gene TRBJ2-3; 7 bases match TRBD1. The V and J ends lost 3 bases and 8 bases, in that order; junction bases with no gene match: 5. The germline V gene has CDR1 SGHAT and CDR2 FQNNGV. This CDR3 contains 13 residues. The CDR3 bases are TGTGCCAGCAGCTTTGGGACAGATCCTACGCAGTATTTT. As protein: CASSFGTDPTQYF. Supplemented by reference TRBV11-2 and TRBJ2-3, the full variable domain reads EAGVAQSPRYKIIEKRQSVAFWCNPISGHATLYWYQQILGQGPKLLIQFQNNGVVDDSQLPKDRFSAERLKGVDSTLKIQPAKLEDSAVYLCASSFGTDPTQYFGPGTRLTVL.

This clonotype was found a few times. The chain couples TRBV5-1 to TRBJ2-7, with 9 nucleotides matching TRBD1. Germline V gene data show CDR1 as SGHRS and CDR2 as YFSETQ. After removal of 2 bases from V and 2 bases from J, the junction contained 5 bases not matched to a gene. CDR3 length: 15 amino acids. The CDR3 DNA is TGCGCCAGCAGCTTCCGGGACAGGGCTCCCTACGAGCAGTACTTC. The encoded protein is CASSFRDRAPYEQYF.

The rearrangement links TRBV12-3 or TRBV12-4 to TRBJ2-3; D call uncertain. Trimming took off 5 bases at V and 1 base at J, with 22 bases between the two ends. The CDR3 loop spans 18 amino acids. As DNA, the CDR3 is TGTGCCAGCAGTCTCCGGTCTCGGGCCCGCGGCGGCACAGATACGCAGTATTTT. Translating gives CASSLRSRARGGTDTQYF.

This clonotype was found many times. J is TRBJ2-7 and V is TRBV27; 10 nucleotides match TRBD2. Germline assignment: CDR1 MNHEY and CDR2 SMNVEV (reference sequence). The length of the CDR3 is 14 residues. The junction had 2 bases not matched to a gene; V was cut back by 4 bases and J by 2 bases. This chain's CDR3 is CASSWTSGTYEQYF. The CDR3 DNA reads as TGTGCCAGCAGTTGGACTAGCGGTACCTACGAGCAGTACTTC.

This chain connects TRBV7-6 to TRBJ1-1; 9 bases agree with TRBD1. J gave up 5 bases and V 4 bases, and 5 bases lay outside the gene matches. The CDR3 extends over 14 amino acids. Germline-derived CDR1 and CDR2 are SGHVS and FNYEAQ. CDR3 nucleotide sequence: TGTGCCAGCAGCTCTACAGGGGGCGGAACTGAAGCTTTCTTT. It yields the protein CASSSTGGGTEAFF.

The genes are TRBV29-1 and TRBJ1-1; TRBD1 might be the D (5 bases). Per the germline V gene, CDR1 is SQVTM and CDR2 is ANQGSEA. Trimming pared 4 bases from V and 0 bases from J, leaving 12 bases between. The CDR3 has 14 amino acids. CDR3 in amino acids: CSVVMGLMNTEAFF. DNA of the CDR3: TGCAGCGTTGTGATGGGACTCATGAACACTGAAGCTTTCTTT.

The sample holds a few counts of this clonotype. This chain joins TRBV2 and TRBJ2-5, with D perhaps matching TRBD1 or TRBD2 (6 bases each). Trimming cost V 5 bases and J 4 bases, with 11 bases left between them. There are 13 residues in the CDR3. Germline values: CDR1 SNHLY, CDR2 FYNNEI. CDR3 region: CASSKEGGETQYF. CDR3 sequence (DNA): TGTGCCAGCAGTAAGGAGGGGGGAGAGACCCAGTACTTC.